This T cell receptor (beta chain) was retrieved from a study of blood T cell repertoires in COVID-19. At the level of the study: Specimens from acute and convalescent COVID-19 originated in the United States, Italy and Spain. T cells, B-cell-depleted T cells, or PBMCs provided the cDNA or gDNA that served as material.

Germline assignment: CDR1 LNHDA and CDR2 SQIVND (reference sequence). The CDR3 consists of 14 residues. Trimming shortened V by 5 bases and J by 8 bases, and 16 bases separated the two germline ends. In the study's own analysis: Amplification of reference gene primers was used by the study to estimate nucleated cell counts. TCRdb keeps only in-frame clones here, not all; method: immunoSEQ multiplex PCR. V and J calls and clone size come straight from that table; D and trimming were deduced from the DNA. The data contain tens of thousands of clones, 60% to 80% of them singletons. This chain joins TRBV19 and TRBJ2-4; possibly TRBD1 for D (6 bases). The specimen was peripheral blood. This clonotype was obtained from a man in his 70s with active or convalescent COVID-19. CDR3: CASSRQVDRDIQYF. CDR3 nucleotides: TGTGCCAGTAGTCGACAGGTAGATAGGGACATTCAGTACTTC.